The 13 T cell receptor beta chains presented below share a single source sample, sequenced in a study of blood T cell repertoires in COVID-19. The repertoire was sequenced with immunoSEQ multiplex PCR; TCRdb's copy has only in-frame clones and lacks some. Of about 400,000 clones in the sample, under 90% were seen once. The sequenced sample was PBMCs or T cells enriched from blood (not recorded which). The receptors come from a woman aged 25-40 years who had recovered from COVID-19.

The rearrangement joins TRBV7-9 to TRBJ1-4; the D is unclear. Between the trimmed V and J ends, which lost 3 bases and 0 bases, there was a span of 11 bases. Germline V CDR1 and CDR2: SEHNR, FQNEAQ (reference sequence). The CDR3 length is 16 residues. The DNA for the CDR3 is TGTGCCAGCAGCTTCCCACTAGATGCAACTAATGAAAAACTGTTTTTT. Translating gives CASSFPLDATNEKLFF.

V and J are TRBV5-1 and TRBJ1-3; D gene unclear. The ends were cut back, 0 bases at V and 0 bases at J, with 10 bases in the middle. The CDR3 is 16 amino acids. Germline CDR1 reads SGHRS; CDR2 reads YFSETQ. The CDR3 protein is CASSLGRRLSGNTIYF. The CDR3 nucleotides are TGCGCCAGCAGCTTGGGTCGGCGACTCTCTGGAAACACCATATATTTT.

CDR3 loop: CASSTSGGPSSSYEQYF. In DNA, the CDR3 is TGTGCCAGCAGTACTAGCGGGGGACCGTCTAGCTCCTACGAGCAGTACTTC. The V and J genes are TRBV11-2 and TRBJ2-7; the match to TRBD2 covers 11 bases. This CDR3 has 17 amino acids. Trimming at V came to 6 bases and at J to 0 bases, leaving 10 bases not matched to a gene. Germline CDR1 is SGHAT and CDR2 is FQNNGV.

The chain combines TRBV7-2 with TRBJ2-2; the match to TRBD1 covers 9 bases. Trimming removed 4 bases from V and 4 bases from J; junction bases left unmatched: 4. The CDR3 runs to 15 residues. CDR1 is SGHTA and CDR2 is FQGNSA in the germline V gene. This CDR3 is CASSSRTGVTGELFF. The CDR3 DNA reads as TGTGCCAGCAGCTCCCGGACAGGGGTCACCGGGGAGCTGTTTTTT.

This clone has just a few counts. The gene calls are TRBV4-1 and TRBJ1-1; D may be TRBD1 (6 bases). This CDR3 is 14 amino acids long. The germline V and J ends were trimmed by 6 bases and 5 bases, with 16 bases remaining between them. Germline-derived CDR1 and CDR2 are MGHRA and YSYEKL. For the CDR3, the DNA is TGCGCCAGCAGACACTCACAGGGTTATACTGAAGCTTTCTTT. Its protein product is CASRHSQGYTEAFF.

This sequence joins TRBV15 and TRBJ1-5; D gene uncertain. The CDR3 length is 14 residues. Germline assignment: CDR1 LNHNV and CDR2 YYDKDF (reference sequence). V lost 0 bases, J lost 7 bases, and 10 bases lay in between. CDR3: CATSRDRRAQPQHF. CDR3 sequence (DNA): TGTGCCACCAGCAGAGATAGGAGGGCCCAGCCCCAGCATTTT.

The chain carries TRBV19 and TRBJ2-3; 7 nucleotides agree with TRBD1. CDR1 is LNHDA, CDR2 SQIVND, per germline (reference sequence). Trimming at V came to 3 bases and at J to 2 bases, leaving 8 bases not matched to a gene. The CDR3 is 16 amino acids. The CDR3 spells CASSIGTALYTDTQYF. The CDR3 DNA reads as TGTGCCAGTAGTATTGGGACAGCCCTGTACACAGATACGCAGTATTTT.

The rearrangement links TRBV19 to TRBJ2-1; D is unclear. Germline lookup yields CDR1 LNHDA and CDR2 SQIVND (reference sequence). Trimming left V 5 bases short and J 7 bases short, with 12 bases between. This CDR3 has 13 amino acids. The chain's CDR3 is CASSLLNWNEQFF. The CDR3 DNA reads TGTGCCAGTAGTCTACTTAATTGGAATGAGCAGTTCTTC.

This clone appeared a single time. V is TRBV6-5 and J is TRBJ1-1; 7 nucleotides line up with TRBD1. Germline CDR1 is MNHEY and CDR2 is SVGAGI. The CDR3 has 14 amino acids. V shed 2 bases, J shed 3 bases, and the junction held 3 bases outside the gene matches. The CDR3 spells CASSYQGDYTEAFF. CDR3 sequence (DNA): TGTGCCAGCAGTTACCAGGGGGATTACACTGAAGCTTTCTTT.

The chain uses TRBV6-5 and TRBJ2-3; weak D call: TRBD1 (5 bases). The V end lost 8 bases, the J end lost 2 bases, and 17 bases lay between the germline ends. Germline V lookup: CDR1 MNHEY, CDR2 SVGAGI. There are 15 residues in the CDR3. CDR3 loop: CASLPSQGLTDTQYF. The CDR3 nucleotides read TGTGCCAGCCTACCGTCCCAGGGCCTCACAGATACGCAGTATTTT.

This clone was counted only a few times. V usage is TRBV30 and J usage is TRBJ1-3; D is uncertain. Germline values: CDR1 GTSNPN, CDR2 SVGIG (reference sequence). This CDR3 contains 16 residues. V was shortened by 2 bases and J by 0 bases, with 14 bases between the two germline ends. Here the CDR3 DNA reads TGTGCCTGGAGTCTTTTGGCCACCTTCTCTGGAAACACCATATATTTT. Its translation: CAWSLLATFSGNTIYF.

The genes are TRBV28 and TRBJ2-2, with a tentative D call TRBD2 (6 bases). The V and J ends lost 6 bases and 2 bases respectively, with 16 bases between them. Germline CDR1 and CDR2: MDHEN and SYDVKM. The CDR3 totals 16 residues. The DNA of the CDR3 is TGTGCCAGCAGCGAACTCCGGGAGACAAACACCGGGGAGCTGTTTTTT. This codes for CASSELRETNTGELFF.

The genes are TRBV19 and TRBJ2-5, with 9 bases fitting TRBD1. V shed 5 bases and J 4 bases; nucleotides not matched to a gene: 5. The germline V gene has CDR1 LNHDA and CDR2 SQIVND (reference sequence). The CDR3 extends over 14 amino acids. This CDR3 is CASSYRGQGETQYF. DNA for the CDR3: TGTGCCAGTAGTTACAGGGGGCAAGGAGAGACCCAGTACTTC.